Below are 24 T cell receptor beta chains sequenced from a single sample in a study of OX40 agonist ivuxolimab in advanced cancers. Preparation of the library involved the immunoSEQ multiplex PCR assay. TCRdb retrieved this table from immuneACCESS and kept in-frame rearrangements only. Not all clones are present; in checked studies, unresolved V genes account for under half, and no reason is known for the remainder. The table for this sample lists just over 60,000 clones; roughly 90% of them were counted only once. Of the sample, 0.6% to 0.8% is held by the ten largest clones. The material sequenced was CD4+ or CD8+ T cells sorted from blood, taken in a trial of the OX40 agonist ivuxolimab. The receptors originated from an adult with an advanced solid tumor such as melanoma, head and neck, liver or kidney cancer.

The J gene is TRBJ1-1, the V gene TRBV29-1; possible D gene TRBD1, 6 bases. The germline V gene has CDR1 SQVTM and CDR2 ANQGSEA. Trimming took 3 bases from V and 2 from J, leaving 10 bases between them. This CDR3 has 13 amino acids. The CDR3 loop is CSVEKQGNTEAFF. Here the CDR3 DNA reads TGCAGCGTTGAGAAACAGGGTAACACTGAAGCTTTCTTT.

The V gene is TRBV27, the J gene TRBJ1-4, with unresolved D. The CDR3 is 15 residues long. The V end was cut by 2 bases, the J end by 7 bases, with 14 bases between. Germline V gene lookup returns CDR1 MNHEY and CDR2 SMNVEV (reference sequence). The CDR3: CASSLNQPGSEKLFF. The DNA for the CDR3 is TGTGCCAGCAGTTTAAACCAACCCGGTAGTGAAAAACTGTTTTTT.

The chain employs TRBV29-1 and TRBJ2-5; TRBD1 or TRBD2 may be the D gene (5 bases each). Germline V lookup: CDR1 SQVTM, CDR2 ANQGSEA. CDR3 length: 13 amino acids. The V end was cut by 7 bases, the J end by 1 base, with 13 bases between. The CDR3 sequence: CSGGLDFQETQYF. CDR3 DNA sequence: TGCAGCGGGGGGTTGGACTTCCAAGAGACCCAGTACTTC.

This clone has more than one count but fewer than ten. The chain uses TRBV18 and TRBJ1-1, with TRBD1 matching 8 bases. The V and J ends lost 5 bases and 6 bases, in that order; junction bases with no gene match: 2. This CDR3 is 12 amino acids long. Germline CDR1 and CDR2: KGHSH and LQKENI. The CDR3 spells CASSSQGAEAFF. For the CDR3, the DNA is TGTGCCAGCTCATCACAGGGGGCTGAAGCTTTCTTT.

The CDR3 DNA follows: TGTGCCAGCTCACCAGAGGGTCTGACGAATGAAAAACTGTTTTTT. This gives the protein CASSPEGLTNEKLFF. V is TRBV18 and J is TRBJ1-4; the D is unclear. This CDR3 is built from 15 residues. Per germline, CDR1 KGHSH and CDR2 LQKENI. Trimming left V 2 bases short and J 5 bases short, with 12 bases between.

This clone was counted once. CDR3 DNA sequence: TGTGCCAGCAGTTACTCACCGGGAGCCCCAGATACGCAGTATTTT. Protein sequence: CASSYSPGAPDTQYF. The chain uses TRBV6-6 and TRBJ2-3; D perhaps matches TRBD2 (6 bases). CDR3 length: 15 amino acids. V lost 0 bases and J 4 bases, leaving 11 bases between the germline ends. Germline lookup yields CDR1 MNHNY and CDR2 SVGAGI (reference sequence).

In DNA, the CDR3 is TGTGCCAGCAGCCAAGCCTCGACCATAGGGGAAAAACTGTTTTTT. Translation gives CASSQASTIGEKLFF. The V gene is TRBV14, the J gene TRBJ1-4; D not resolved. The germline V gene has CDR1 SGHDN and CDR2 FVKESK. V was pared by 1 base and J by 8 bases, with 14 bases between. This CDR3 spans 15 amino acids.

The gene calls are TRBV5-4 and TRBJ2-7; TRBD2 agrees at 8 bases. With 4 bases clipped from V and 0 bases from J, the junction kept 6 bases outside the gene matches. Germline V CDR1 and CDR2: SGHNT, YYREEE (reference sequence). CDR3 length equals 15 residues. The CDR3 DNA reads TGTGCCAGCAGCGAGGGACTAGTGAGCTCCTACGAGCAGTACTTC. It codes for CASSEGLVSSYEQYF.

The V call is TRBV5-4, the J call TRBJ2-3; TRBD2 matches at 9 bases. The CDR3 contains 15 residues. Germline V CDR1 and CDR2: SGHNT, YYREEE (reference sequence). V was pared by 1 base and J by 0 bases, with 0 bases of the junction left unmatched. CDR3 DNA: TGTGCCAGCAGCTTGACTAGCGGGAGCACAGATACGCAGTATTTT. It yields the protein CASSLTSGSTDTQYF.

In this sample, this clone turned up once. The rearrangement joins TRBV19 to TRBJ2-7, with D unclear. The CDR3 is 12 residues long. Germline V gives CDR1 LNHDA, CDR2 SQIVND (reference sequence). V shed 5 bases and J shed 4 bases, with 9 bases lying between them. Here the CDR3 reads CASSSGRYEQYF. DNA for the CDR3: TGTGCCAGTAGTTCAGGACGATACGAGCAGTACTTC.

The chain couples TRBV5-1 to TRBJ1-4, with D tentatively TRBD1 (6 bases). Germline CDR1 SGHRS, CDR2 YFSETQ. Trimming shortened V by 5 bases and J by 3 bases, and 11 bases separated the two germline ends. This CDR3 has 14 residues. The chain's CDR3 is CASRSQGPNEKLFF. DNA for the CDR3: TGCGCCAGCAGATCACAGGGCCCTAATGAAAAACTGTTTTTT.

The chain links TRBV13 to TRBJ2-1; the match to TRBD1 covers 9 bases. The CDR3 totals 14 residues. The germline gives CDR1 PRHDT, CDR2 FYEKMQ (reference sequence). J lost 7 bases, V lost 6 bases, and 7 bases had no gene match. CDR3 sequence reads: CASSRDRVINEQFF. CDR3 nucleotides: TGTGCCAGCAGTAGGGACAGGGTAATAAATGAGCAGTTCTTC.

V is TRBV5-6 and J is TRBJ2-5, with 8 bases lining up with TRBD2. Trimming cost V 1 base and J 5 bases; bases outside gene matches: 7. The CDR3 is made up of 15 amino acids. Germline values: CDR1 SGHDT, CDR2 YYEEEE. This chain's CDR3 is CASSLTREGVETQYF. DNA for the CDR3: TGTGCCAGCAGCTTGACCCGGGAGGGTGTTGAGACCCAGTACTTC.

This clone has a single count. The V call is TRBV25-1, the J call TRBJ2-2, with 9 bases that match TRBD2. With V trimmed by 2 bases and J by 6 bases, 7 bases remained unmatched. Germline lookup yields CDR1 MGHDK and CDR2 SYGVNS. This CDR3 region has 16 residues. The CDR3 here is CASSETSGGYAGELFF. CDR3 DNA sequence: TGTGCCAGCAGTGAAACCAGCGGGGGGTATGCCGGGGAGCTGTTTTTT.

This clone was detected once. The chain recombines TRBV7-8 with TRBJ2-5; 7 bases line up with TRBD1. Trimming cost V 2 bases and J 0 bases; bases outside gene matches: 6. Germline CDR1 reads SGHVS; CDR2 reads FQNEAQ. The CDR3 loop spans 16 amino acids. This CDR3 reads CASSLPYRGDQETQYF. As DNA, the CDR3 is TGTGCCAGCAGCTTACCCTACAGGGGAGACCAAGAGACCCAGTACTTC. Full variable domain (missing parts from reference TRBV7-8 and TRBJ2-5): GAGVSQSPRYKVAKRGQDVALRCDPISGHVSLFWYQQALGQGPEFLTYFQNEAQLDKSGLPSDRFFAERPEGSVSTLKIQRTQQEDSAVYLCASSLPYRGDQETQYFGPGTRLLVL.

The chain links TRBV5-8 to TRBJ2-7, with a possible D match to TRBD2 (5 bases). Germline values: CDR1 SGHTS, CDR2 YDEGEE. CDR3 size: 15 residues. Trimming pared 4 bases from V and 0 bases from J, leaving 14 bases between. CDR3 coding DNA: TGTGCCAGCAGCCCCGGACTGCACCGCTCCTACGAGCAGTACTTC. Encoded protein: CASSPGLHRSYEQYF.

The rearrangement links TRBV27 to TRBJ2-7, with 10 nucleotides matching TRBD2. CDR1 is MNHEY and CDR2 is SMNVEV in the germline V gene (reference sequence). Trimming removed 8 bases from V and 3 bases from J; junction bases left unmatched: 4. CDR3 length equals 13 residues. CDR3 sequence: CASGLAAIYEQYF. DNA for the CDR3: TGTGCCAGCGGACTAGCGGCGATCTACGAGCAGTACTTC.

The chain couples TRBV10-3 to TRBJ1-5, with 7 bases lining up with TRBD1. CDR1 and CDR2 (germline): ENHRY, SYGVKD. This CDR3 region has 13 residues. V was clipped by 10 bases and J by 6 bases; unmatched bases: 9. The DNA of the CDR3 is TGTGCCACCTCAACAGGGGAGAGTCAGCCCCAGCATTTT. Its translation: CATSTGESQPQHF.

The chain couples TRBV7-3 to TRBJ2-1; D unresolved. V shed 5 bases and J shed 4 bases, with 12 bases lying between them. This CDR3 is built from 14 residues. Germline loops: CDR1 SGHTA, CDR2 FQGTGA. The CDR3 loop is CASSQTVGYNEQFF. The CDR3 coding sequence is TGTGCCAGCAGCCAAACCGTGGGGTACAATGAGCAGTTCTTC.

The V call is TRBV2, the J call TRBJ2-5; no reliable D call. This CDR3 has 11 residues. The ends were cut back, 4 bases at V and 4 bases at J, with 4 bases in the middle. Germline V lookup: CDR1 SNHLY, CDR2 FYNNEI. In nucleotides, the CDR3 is TGTGCCAGCAGTGGGTCAGAGACCCAGTACTTC. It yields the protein CASSGSETQYF.

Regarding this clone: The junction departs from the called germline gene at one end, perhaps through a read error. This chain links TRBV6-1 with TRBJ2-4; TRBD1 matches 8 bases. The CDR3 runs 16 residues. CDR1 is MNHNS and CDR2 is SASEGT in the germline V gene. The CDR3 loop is CASSQALTGDKNIQYF. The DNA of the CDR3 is TGTGCCAGCAGTCAAGCACTGACAGGGGACAAAAACATTCAGTACTTC.

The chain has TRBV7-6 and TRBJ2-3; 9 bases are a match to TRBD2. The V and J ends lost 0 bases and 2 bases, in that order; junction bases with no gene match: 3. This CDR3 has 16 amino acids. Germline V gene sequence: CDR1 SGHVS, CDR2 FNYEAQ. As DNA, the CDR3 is TGTGCCAGCAGCTTAGCAAGCGGGGGGACCACAGATACGCAGTATTTT. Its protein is CASSLASGGTTDTQYF.

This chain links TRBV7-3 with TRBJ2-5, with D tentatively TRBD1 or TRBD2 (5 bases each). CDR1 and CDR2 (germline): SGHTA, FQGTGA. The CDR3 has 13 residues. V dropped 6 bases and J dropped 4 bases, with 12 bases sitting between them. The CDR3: CASSKGTGETQYF. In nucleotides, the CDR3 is TGTGCCAGCAGTAAAGGGACGGGAGAGACCCAGTACTTC.

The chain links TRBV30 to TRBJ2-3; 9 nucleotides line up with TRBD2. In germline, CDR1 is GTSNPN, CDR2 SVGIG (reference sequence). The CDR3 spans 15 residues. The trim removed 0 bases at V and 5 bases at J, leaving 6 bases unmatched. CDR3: CAWSVRAGGRDTQYF. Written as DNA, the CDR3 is TGTGCCTGGAGTGTACGGGCGGGGGGGCGAGATACGCAGTATTTT.